This T cell receptor (beta chain) was identified during a study of metastatic and nonmetastatic thyroid tumors. This clone was counted at least ten times. CDR1 is SGHTA and CDR2 is FQGNSA in the germline V gene. With V trimmed by 8 bases and J by 0 bases, 6 bases remained unmatched. The CDR3 covers 14 residues. TCRdb re-processed the PCR reads through MiXCR. This table has 80,000 to 85,000 clones, around 12% appearing once. Patients had received no treatment of any kind before thyroid surgery. What was sequenced was tumor tissue. The TCR was taken from a female donor with papillary thyroid cancer or a benign thyroid nodule (not recorded which). Some clones in this sample may be carry-over from other donors' samples. This rearrangement joins TRBV7-2 to TRBJ2-7; 8 positions agree with TRBD2. The DNA of the CDR3 is TGTGCCAGCCGAGCGGGAGCCCACTCCTACGAGCAGTACTTC. Translated, it gives CASRAGAHSYEQYF.